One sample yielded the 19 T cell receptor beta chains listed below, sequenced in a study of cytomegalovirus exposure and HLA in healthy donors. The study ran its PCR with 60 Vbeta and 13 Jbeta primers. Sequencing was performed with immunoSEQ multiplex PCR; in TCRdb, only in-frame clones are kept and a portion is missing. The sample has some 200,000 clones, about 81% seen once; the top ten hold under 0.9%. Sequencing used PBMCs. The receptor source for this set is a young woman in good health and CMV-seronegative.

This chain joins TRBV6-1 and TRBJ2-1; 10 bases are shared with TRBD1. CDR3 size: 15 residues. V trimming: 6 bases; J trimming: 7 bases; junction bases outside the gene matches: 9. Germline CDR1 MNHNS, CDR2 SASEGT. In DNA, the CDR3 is TGTGCCAGCAGGCCAGACAGGGGGCGTGAGAATGAGCAGTTCTTC. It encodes CASRPDRGRENEQFF.

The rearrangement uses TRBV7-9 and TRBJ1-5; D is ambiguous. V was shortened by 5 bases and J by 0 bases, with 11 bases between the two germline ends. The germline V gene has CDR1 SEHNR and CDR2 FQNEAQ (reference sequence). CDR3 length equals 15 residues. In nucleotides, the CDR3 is TGTGCCAGCAGCCCCGGAGACGCTAGCAATCAGCCCCAGCATTTT. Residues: CASSPGDASNQPQHF.

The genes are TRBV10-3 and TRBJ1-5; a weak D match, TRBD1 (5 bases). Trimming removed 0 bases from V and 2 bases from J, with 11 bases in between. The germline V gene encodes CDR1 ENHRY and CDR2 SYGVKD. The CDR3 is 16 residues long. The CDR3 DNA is TGTGCCATCAGTGAGTCGACTCGGGGGGGCAATCAGCCCCAGCATTTT. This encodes CAISESTRGGNQPQHF.

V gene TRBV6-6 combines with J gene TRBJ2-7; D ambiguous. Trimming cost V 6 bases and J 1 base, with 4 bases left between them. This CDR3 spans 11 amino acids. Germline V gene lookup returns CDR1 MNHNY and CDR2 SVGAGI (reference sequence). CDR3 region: CASRQSYEQYF. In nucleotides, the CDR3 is TGTGCCAGCAGGCAGTCCTACGAGCAGTACTTC.

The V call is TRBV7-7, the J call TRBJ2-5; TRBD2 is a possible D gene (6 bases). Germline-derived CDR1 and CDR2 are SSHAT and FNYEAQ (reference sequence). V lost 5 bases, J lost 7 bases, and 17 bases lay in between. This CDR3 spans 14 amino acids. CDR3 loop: CASSLTIADGTQYF. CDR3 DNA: TGTGCCAGCAGCCTTACCATAGCGGACGGGACCCAGTACTTC. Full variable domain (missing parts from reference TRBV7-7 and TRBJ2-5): GAGVSQSPRYKVTKRGQDVTLRCDPISSHATLYWYQQALGQGPEFLTYFNYEAQPDKSGLPSDRFSAERPEGSISTLTIQRTEQRDSAMYRCASSLTIADGTQYFGPGTRLLVL.

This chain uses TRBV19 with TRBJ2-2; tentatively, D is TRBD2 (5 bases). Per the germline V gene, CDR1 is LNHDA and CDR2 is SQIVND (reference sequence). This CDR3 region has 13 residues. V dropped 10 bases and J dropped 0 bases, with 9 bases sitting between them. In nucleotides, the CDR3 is TGTGCCACAGAGCGGTCGAACACCGGGGAGCTGTTTTTT. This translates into CATERSNTGELFF.

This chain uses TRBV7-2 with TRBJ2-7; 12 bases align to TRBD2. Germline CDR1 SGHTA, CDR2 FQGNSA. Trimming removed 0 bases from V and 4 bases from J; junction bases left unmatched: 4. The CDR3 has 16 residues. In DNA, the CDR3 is TGTGCCAGCAGCTTAGCGACTAGCGGGAGTTTTTACGAGCAGTACTTC. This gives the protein CASSLATSGSFYEQYF.

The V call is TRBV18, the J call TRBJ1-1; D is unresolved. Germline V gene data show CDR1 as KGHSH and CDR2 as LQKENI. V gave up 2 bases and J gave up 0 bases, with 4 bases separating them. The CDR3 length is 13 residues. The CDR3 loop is CASSPGMNTEAFF. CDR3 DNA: TGTGCCAGCTCACCAGGCATGAACACTGAAGCTTTCTTT. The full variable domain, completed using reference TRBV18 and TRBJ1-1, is NAGVMQNPRHLVRRRGQEARLRCSPMKGHSHVYWYRQLPEEGLKFMVYLQKENIIDESGMPKERFSAEFPKEGPSILRIQQVVRGDSAAYFCASSPGMNTEAFFGQGTRLTVV.

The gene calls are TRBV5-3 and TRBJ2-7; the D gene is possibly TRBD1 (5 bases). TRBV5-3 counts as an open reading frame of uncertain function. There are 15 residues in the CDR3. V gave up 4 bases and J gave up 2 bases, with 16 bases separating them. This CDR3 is CARSPGPTVTYEQYF. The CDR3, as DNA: TGTGCCAGAAGCCCCGGTCCGACAGTGACCTACGAGCAGTACTTC.

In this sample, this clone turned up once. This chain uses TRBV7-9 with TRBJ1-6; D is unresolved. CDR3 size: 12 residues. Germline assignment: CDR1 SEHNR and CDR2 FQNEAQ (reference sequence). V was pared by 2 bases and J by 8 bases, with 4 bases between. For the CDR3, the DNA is TGTGCCAGCAGCTTATCCGATTCACCCCTCCACTTT. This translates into CASSLSDSPLHF.

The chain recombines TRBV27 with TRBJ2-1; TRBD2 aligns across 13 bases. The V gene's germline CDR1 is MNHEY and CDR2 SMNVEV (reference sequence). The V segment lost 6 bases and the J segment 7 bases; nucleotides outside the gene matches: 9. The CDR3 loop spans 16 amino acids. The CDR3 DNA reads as TGTGCCAGCAGGCTTAATCCGGGACTAGCGGGGAATGAGCAGTTCTTC. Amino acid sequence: CASRLNPGLAGNEQFF.

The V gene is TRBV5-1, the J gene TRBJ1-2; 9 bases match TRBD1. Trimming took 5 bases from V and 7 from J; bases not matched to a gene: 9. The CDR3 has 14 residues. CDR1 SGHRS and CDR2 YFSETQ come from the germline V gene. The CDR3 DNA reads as TGCGCCAGCAGATCCACAGGGGGCGTGCTTGGCTACACCTTC. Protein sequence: CASRSTGGVLGYTF.

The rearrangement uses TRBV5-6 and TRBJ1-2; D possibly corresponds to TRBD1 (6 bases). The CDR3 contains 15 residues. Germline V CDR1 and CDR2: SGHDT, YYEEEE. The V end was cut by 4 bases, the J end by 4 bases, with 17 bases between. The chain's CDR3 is CASSLLQGSLYGYTF. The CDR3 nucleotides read TGTGCCAGCAGCCTCTTACAGGGAAGTCTCTATGGCTACACCTTC.

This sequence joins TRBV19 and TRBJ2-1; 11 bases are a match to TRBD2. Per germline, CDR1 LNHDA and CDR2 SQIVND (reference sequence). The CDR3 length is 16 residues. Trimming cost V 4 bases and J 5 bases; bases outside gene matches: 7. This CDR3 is CASSTTGLAANNEQFF. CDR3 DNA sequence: TGTGCCAGTAGTACGACGGGACTAGCGGCTAACAATGAGCAGTTCTTC.

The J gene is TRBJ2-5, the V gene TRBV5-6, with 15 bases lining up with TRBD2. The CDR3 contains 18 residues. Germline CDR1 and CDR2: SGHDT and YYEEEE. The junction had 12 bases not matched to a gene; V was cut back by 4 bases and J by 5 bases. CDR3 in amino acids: CASSKGLAGGFGKETQYF. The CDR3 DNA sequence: TGTGCCAGCAGCAAGGGACTAGCGGGGGGTTTTGGGAAGGAGACCCAGTACTTC.

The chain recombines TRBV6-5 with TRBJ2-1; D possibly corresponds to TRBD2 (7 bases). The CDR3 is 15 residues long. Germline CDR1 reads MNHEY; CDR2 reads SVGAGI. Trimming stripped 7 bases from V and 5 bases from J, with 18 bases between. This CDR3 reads CASTLGGGHNNEQFF. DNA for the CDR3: TGTGCCAGCACTCTTGGGGGGGGGCACAACAATGAGCAGTTCTTC.

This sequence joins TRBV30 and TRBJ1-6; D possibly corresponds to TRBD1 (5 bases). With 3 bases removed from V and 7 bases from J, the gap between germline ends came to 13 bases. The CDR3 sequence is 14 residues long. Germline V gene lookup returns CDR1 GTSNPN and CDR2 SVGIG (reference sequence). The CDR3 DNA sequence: TGTGCCTGGAGAGGAATTTCAGGGAATTCACCCCTCCACTTT. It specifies CAWRGISGNSPLHF.

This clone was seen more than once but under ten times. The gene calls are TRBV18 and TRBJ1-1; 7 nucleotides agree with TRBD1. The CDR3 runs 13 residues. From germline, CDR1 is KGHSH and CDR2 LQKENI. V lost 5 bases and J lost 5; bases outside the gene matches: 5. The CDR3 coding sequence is TGTGCCAGCTCAGTAGGGGGCGGAACTGAAGCTTTCTTT. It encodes CASSVGGGTEAFF.

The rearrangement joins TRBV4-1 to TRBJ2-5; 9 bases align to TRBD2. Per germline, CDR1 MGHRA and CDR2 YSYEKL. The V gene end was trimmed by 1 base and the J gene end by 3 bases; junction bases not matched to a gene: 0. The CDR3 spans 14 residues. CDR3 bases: TGCGCCAGCAGCCAAGTAGCGGGGGAAGAGACCCAGTACTTC. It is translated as CASSQVAGEETQYF.